This T cell receptor beta chain was sequenced during a study of cytomegalovirus exposure and HLA in healthy donors. The overall study: The roughly 100 million unique TCR beta sequences, from 150 million to 200 million T cells, were found by an earlier analysis.

This CDR3 is built from 15 residues. The V segment lost 5 bases and the J segment 1 base; nucleotides outside the gene matches: 4. Primers: 60 Vbeta forward and 13 Jbeta reverse. Sequencing was performed with immunoSEQ multiplex PCR; in TCRdb, only in-frame clones are kept and a portion is missing. Of over 65,000 clones in the sample, approximately 80% are singletons; the top ten hold 3% to 3.5%. The chain joins TRBV5-3 to TRBJ1-5; the match to TRBD1 covers 9 bases. TRBV5-3 is classed as an ORF, of uncertain function. The specimen sequenced was PBMCs. The source of this sequence is a man aged 45 to 65 in good health and CMV-seronegative. Here the CDR3 DNA reads TGTGCCAGAAGTGCGGGACAGGGAAGCAATCAGCCCCAGCATTTT. The encoded protein is CARSAGQGSNQPQHF.